This TCR beta chain appears in the sequencing data of a study of blood T cell repertoires in COVID-19. Study-level background: COVID-19 samples collected from the United States, Italy and Spain covered acute and convalescent phases. T cells, B-cell-depleted T cells, or PBMCs supplied cDNA or gDNA.

V was cut by 7 bases and J by 5 bases, with 8 bases left in between. The CDR3 loop spans 12 amino acids. Per germline, CDR1 MNHNY and CDR2 SVGAGI (reference sequence). In the authors' workflow: Amplification of reference gene primers provided the estimated nucleated cell counts. Profiling relied on immunoSEQ multiplex PCR, and the TCRdb table lists in-frame clones only, not all of them. The V and J calls and the clone size are those of that table, but D and trimming were determined from the DNA. The sample carries under 200,000 clones, about 87% recorded once. The sequence derives from a woman aged 60-75 years who had recovered from COVID-19. This sequence joins TRBV6-6 and TRBJ2-2; the D gene is possibly TRBD1 (5 bases). Sequencing was done on a sample of peripheral blood. The CDR3 is CASIRDTGELFF. The CDR3 DNA is TGTGCCAGCATCAGGGATACCGGGGAGCTGTTTTTT.